This TCR beta chain was observed in a study of blood T cell repertoires in COVID-19. Across the whole study: Specimens from acute and convalescent COVID-19 originated in the United States, Italy and Spain. From T cells, B-cell-depleted T cells, or PBMCs came the material, which was cDNA or gDNA.

Patients in Seattle were enrolled during active infection, then followed longitudinally. Trimming removed 4 bases from V and 6 bases from J; junction bases left unmatched: 5. Germline-derived CDR1 and CDR2 are SNHLY and FYNNEI. The CDR3 is 14 amino acids. In the original workflow: Reference gene primer amplification gave estimated nucleated cell counts. This table comes from immunoSEQ multiplex PCR, and its TCRdb copy is limited to in-frame clones, with some not included. D and trimming were read from the DNA, whereas the V and J calls and clone size are those reported in that table. The sample lists about 87,000 clones, approximately 85% seen once, with less than 4% in the top ten.

The sequence came from a woman older than 75 with COVID-19, enrolled during active disease. V usage is TRBV2 and J usage is TRBJ2-7, with 11 bases identical to TRBD1. The sequenced material came from peripheral blood. As DNA, the CDR3 is TGTGCCAGCAGTGGGACAGGGGGCTTCCTCGAGCAGTACTTC. This gives the protein CASSGTGGFLEQYF.